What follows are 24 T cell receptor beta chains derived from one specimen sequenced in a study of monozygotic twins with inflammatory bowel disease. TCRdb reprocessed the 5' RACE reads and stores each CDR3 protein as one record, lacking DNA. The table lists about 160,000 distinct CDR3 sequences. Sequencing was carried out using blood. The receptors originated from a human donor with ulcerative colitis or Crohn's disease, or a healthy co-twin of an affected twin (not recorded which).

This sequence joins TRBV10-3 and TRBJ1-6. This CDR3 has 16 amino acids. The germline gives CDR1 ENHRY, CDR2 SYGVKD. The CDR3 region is CAISESKAGQNSPLHF.

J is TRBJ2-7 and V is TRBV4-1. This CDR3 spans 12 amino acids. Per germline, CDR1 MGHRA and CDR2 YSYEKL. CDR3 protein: CASSQDNYEQYF.

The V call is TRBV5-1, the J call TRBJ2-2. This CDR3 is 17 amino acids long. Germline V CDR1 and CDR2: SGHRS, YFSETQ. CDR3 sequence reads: CASSSPGLAANTGELFF.

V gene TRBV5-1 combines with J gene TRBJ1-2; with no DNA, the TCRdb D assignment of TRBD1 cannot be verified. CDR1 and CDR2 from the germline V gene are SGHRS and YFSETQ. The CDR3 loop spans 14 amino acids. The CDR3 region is CASTAGGADYGYTF.

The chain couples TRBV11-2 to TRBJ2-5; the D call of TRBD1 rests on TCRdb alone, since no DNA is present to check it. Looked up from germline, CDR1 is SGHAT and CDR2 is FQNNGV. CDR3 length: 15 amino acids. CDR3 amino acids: CASSMTGVYQETQYF.

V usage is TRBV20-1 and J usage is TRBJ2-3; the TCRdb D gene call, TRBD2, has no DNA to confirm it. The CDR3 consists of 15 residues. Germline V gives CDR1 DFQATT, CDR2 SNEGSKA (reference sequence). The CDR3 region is CSAEAGGPTSDTQYF.

The chain's CDR3 is CASSHGTSGDNEQFF. The chain is built from TRBV9 and TRBJ2-1; TCRdb proposes TRBD2, but this gene call is untestable without DNA. CDR1 SGDLS and CDR2 YYNGEE come from the germline V gene. The CDR3 is 15 residues long. Full variable domain (rest looked up from reference TRBV9 and TRBJ2-1): DSGVTQTPKHLITATGQRVTLRCSPRSGDLSVYWYQQSLDQGLQFLIQYYNGEERAKGNILERFSAQQFPDLHSELNLSSLELGDSALYFCASSHGTSGDNEQFFGPGTRLTVL.

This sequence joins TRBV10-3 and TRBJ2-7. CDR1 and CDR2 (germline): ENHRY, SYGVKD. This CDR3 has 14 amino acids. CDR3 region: CAISEGQLTYEQYF.

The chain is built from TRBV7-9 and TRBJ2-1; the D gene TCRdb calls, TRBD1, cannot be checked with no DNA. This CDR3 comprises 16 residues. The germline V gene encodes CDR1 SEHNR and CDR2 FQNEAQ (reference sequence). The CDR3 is CASSSIDRDAYNEQFF.

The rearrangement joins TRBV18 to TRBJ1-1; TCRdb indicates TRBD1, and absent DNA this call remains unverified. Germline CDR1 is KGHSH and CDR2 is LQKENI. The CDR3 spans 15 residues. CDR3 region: CASSPDRNMNTEAFF.

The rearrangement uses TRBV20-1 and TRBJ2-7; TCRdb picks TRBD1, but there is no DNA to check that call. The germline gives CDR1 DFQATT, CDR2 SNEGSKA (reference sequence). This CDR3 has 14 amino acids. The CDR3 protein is CSARDFGGGYEQYF.

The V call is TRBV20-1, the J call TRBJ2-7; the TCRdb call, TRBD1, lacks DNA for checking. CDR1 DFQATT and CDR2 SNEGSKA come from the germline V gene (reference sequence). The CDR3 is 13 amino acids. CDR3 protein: CSASDRGYYEQYF.

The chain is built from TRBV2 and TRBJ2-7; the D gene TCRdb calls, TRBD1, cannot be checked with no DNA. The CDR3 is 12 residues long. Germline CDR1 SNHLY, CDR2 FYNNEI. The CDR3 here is CASRGQGNEQYF.

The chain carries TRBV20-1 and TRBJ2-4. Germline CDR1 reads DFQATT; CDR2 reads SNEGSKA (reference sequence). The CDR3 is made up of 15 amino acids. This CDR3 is CSARSLAGFKNIQYF.

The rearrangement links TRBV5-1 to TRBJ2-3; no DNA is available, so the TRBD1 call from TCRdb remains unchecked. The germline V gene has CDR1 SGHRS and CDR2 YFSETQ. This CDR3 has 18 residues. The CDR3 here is CASSPWGPGGLSTDTQYF.

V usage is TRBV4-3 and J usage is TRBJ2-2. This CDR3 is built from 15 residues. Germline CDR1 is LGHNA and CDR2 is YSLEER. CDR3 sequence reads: CASSPLVVNTGELFF.

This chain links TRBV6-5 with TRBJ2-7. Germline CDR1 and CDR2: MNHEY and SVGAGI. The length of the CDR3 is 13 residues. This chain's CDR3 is CASSSITTDEQYF.

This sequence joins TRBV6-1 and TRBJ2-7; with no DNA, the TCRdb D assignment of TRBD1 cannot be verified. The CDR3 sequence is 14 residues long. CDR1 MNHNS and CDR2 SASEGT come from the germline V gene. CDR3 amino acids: CASSRFRDRDAQYF.

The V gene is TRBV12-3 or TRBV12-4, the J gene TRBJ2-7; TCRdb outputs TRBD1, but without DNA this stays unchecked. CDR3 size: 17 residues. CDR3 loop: CASSLAVPGTGVHEQYF.

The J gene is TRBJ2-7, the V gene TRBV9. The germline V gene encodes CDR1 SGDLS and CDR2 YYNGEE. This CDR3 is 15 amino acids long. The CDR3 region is CATQTLAGSSYEQYF.

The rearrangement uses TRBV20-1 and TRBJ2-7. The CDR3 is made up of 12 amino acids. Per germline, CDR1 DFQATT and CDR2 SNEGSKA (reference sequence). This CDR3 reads CSASQGSHEQYF.

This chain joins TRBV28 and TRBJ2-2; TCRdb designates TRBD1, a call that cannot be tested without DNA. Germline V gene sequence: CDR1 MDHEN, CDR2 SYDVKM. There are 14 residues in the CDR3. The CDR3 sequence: CASRTGGDRGELFF. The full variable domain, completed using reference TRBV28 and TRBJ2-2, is DVKVTQSSRYLVKRTGEKVFLECVQDMDHENMFWYRQDPGLGLRLIYFSYDVKMKEKGDIPEGYSVSREKKERFSLILESASTNQTSMYLCASRTGGDRGELFFGEGSRLTVL.

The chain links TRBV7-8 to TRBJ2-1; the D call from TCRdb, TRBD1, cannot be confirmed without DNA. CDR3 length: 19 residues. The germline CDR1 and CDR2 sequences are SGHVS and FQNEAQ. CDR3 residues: CASSLVQVWSGRGDNEQFF.

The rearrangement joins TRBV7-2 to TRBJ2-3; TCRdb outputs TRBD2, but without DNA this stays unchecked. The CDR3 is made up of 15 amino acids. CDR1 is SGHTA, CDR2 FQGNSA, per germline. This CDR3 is CASSSPGGRADTQYF.